The 22 T cell receptor beta chains presented below share a single source sample, sequenced in a study of Graves' ophthalmopathy and Graves' hyperthyroidism. Beta-chain TCR CDR3 regions were amplified from RNA transcripts. HTBI primers were employed in first-round RT-PCR, then a second-round multiplex PCR followed. MiXCR was run by TCRdb on the multiplex PCR reads, yielding one entry per CDR3 protein. The table records 600,000 to 650,000 distinct CDR3 sequences, about 24% of them present only once. Specimen: peripheral blood. All receptors come from a young woman with stable Graves' hyperthyroidism. Some clones in this sample may be carry-over from other donors' samples.

A word on this clonotype: One end of the junction is discordant with germline, which a read error may explain. The J gene is TRBJ2-7, the V gene TRBV11-2; maybe TRBD1 (5 bases). CDR1 and CDR2 (germline): SGHAT, FQNNGV. The CDR3 runs 15 residues. The DNA of the CDR3 is TGCGCCGGCAGCTTTCTGGGGCAGGGCTCCTACGAGCAGTACTTC. Translating gives CAGSFLGQGSYEQYF.

On this clonotype itself: This could be a read error, since a much larger clone is one nucleotide away. This rearrangement joins TRBV6-2 or TRBV6-3 to TRBJ1-2; 8 bases are shared with TRBD1. Germline V gene sequence: CDR1 MNHEY, CDR2 SVGEGT. The CDR3 runs 15 residues. Trimming removed 4 bases from V and 4 bases from J; junction bases left unmatched: 8. CDR3: CASSSWTGNGYGYTF. CDR3 DNA: TGTGCCAGCAGTTCCTGGACAGGGAACGGCTATGGCTACACCTTC.

Ten or more counts support this clonotype. The gene calls are TRBV6-1 and TRBJ2-7; D gene uncertain. CDR1 and CDR2 from the germline V gene are MNHNS and SASEGT. Trimming removed 3 bases from V and 5 bases from J, with 11 bases in between. This CDR3 comprises 13 residues. The CDR3 DNA is TGTGCCAGCAGTGATGACAACCCCCACGAGCAGTACTTC. Translated: CASSDDNPHEQYF.

This clonotype was seen many times. The chain combines TRBV7-2 with TRBJ2-2; a possible D gene is TRBD2 (6 bases). The length of the CDR3 is 14 residues. Germline V gene lookup returns CDR1 SGHTA and CDR2 FQGNSA. The V end was cut by 5 bases, the J end by 5 bases, with 12 bases between. The CDR3 is CASSPWAGTGELFF. The CDR3 nucleotides are TGTGCCAGCAGCCCCTGGGCGGGGACCGGGGAGCTGTTTTTT.

The chain uses TRBV6-1 and TRBJ2-5; D perhaps matches TRBD1 (6 bases). Germline V lookup: CDR1 MNHNS, CDR2 SASEGT. Trimming removed 5 bases at V and 0 bases at J, with 10 bases between. The CDR3 extends over 14 amino acids. Here the CDR3 reads CASSKTGHQETQYF. The CDR3 region has the DNA TGTGCCAGCAGTAAGACAGGTCACCAAGAGACCCAGTACTTC.

Ten or more counts support this clonotype. This CDR3 is CASSRWTAISYNSPLHF. CDR3 nucleotides: TGTGCCAGCAGTCGATGGACAGCGATCTCCTATAATTCACCCCTCCACTTT. The chain couples TRBV6-1 to TRBJ1-6; TRBD1 is a possible D gene (6 bases). V lost 5 bases, J lost 0 bases, and 14 bases lay in between. The CDR3 has 17 amino acids. The V gene's germline CDR1 is MNHNS and CDR2 SASEGT.

The rearrangement joins TRBV6-4 to TRBJ1-5, with D possibly TRBD1 on 5 matching bases. V was clipped by 4 bases and J by 2 bases, with 18 bases between them. The CDR3 has 17 amino acids. Germline V gives CDR1 MRHNA, CDR2 SNTAGT. This chain's CDR3 is CASSVFSLGVGNQPQHF. Here the CDR3 DNA reads TGTGCCAGCAGTGTCTTCTCATTGGGGGTTGGCAATCAGCCCCAGCATTTT.

The chain links TRBV7-9 to TRBJ2-5, with TRBD2 matching 10 bases. This CDR3 spans 15 amino acids. The germline CDR1 and CDR2 sequences are SEHNR and FQNEAQ (reference sequence). Trimming took 4 bases from V and 6 from J; bases not matched to a gene: 8. The CDR3 protein is CASSSSGRARKTQYF. CDR3 sequence (DNA): TGTGCCAGCAGCTCCAGCGGGAGGGCGAGGAAGACCCAGTACTTC.

This clonotype has a count of ten or more. The chain links TRBV12-3 or TRBV12-4 to TRBJ1-2, with 8 bases matching TRBD1. The CDR3 covers 14 residues. Trimming removed 6 bases from V and 3 bases from J; junction bases left unmatched: 6. The DNA of the CDR3 is TGTGCCAGCAGCTACAGGGGGAAGTACTATGGCTACACCTTC. Protein: CASSYRGKYYGYTF.

The genes are TRBV12-3 or TRBV12-4 and TRBJ2-5; 10 bases agree with TRBD2. The CDR3 is 16 residues long. V was pared by 4 bases and J by 5 bases, with 10 bases of the junction left unmatched. The CDR3 DNA reads as TGTGCCAGCAGTTATAGCAGCGGGAGGGGGAAGGAGACCCAGTACTTC. It translates to CASSYSSGRGKETQYF.

At least ten counts were recorded for this clonotype. The chain joins TRBV15 to TRBJ2-2; D perhaps matches TRBD2 (6 bases). Trimming took 3 bases from V and 3 from J, leaving 8 bases between them. Looked up from germline, CDR1 is LNHNV and CDR2 is YYDKDF (reference sequence). The CDR3 contains 14 residues. CDR3 nucleotide sequence: TGTGCCACCAGCAGGGACTACTACACCGGGGAGCTGTTTTTT. It encodes CATSRDYYTGELFF.

In its sample, this clonotype was seen many times. The chain uses TRBV20-1 and TRBJ2-5; perhaps D is TRBD1 or TRBD2 (5 bases each). Trimming cost V 6 bases and J 7 bases, with 15 bases left between them. The CDR3 contains 12 residues. The germline V gene encodes CDR1 DFQATT and CDR2 SNEGSKA (reference sequence). CDR3 sequence: CSAHGAWGTQYF. The CDR3 bases are TGCAGTGCACACGGGGCGTGGGGGACCCAGTACTTC.

This clonotype was detected ten times or more. The junction departs from the called germline gene at one end, perhaps through a read error. The rearrangement uses TRBV2 and TRBJ2-5; the D gene is possibly TRBD2 (6 bases). CDR3 size: 14 residues. Germline V gives CDR1 SNHLY, CDR2 FYNNEI. The CDR3 region has the DNA TGTGCCGGCAGTGAACTGGGGGGAGGAGAGACCCAGTACTTC. This encodes CAGSELGGGETQYF.

A few counts support this clonotype. This chain connects TRBV9 to TRBJ1-5; D not resolved. V dropped 0 bases and J dropped 3 bases, with 10 bases sitting between them. The CDR3 is 15 residues long. Germline V gene sequence: CDR1 SGDLS, CDR2 YYNGEE. The CDR3 spells CASSVESGINQPQHF. The CDR3 region has the DNA TGTGCCAGCAGCGTAGAATCGGGGATCAATCAGCCCCAGCATTTT.

The chain couples TRBV6-1 to TRBJ2-4; D perhaps matches TRBD1 (6 bases). The CDR3 totals 12 residues. Germline V gene data show CDR1 as MNHNS and CDR2 as SASEGT. Trimming stripped 4 bases from V and 6 bases from J, with 7 bases between. CDR3 in DNA: TGTGCCAGCAGTGTACAGGGAAACATTCAGTACTTC. Translated: CASSVQGNIQYF.

This clonotype was seen ten or more times. The chain recombines TRBV30 with TRBJ2-2; the match to TRBD2 covers 10 bases. Trimming at V came to 4 bases and at J to 6 bases, leaving 5 bases not matched to a gene. CDR3 length: 14 amino acids. Germline V lookup: CDR1 GTSNPN, CDR2 SVGIG (reference sequence). DNA of the CDR3: TGTGCCTGGACTAGCGGGAGCGCTCCCGGGGAGCTGTTTTTT. Its protein product is CAWTSGSAPGELFF.

V gene TRBV11-2 combines with J gene TRBJ2-5; 7 bases are shared with TRBD2. CDR3 length equals 16 residues. Per the germline V gene, CDR1 is SGHAT and CDR2 is FQNNGV. V lost 4 bases to trimming and J lost 3 bases; unmatched junction nucleotides: 11. The CDR3 protein is CASSSYGGGSEETQYF. In DNA form, the CDR3 reads TGTGCCAGCAGCTCCTATGGGGGGGGGTCGGAAGAGACCCAGTACTTC.

This clonotype was seen many times. The V gene is TRBV12-3 or TRBV12-4, the J gene TRBJ1-2; tentatively, D is TRBD1 (6 bases). The CDR3 runs to 16 residues. V shed 5 bases and J shed 8 bases, with 24 bases lying between them. CDR3 nucleotides: TGTGCCAGCAGTCTAACGGAGGCTGCAGGGGTTAGGGGCTACACCTTC. Translated, it gives CASSLTEAAGVRGYTF.

The V gene is TRBV30, the J gene TRBJ2-7; 7 bases agree with TRBD2. V lost 4 bases, J lost 0 bases, and 9 bases stayed unmatched. This CDR3 spans 15 amino acids. In germline, CDR1 is GTSNPN, CDR2 SVGIG (reference sequence). The CDR3 sequence is CAWKVSSGFSYEQYF. The CDR3 nucleotides are TGTGCCTGGAAGGTTTCTAGCGGATTCTCCTACGAGCAGTACTTC.

This clonotype was picked up many times. V usage is TRBV2 and J usage is TRBJ2-7; the D is unclear. Germline values: CDR1 SNHLY, CDR2 FYNNEI. This CDR3 comprises 13 residues. The germline V and J ends were trimmed by 3 bases and 7 bases, with 13 bases remaining between them. DNA of the CDR3: TGTGCCAGCAGTGATAGTCTACTGGAGGAGCAGTACTTC. Translation: CASSDSLLEEQYF.

Many counts were recorded for this clonotype. CDR3 in amino acids: CASSLTFLAKAQSDEQYF. The CDR3 DNA reads TGTGCCAGCAGTTTAACGTTCCTCGCTAAAGCCCAGAGCGACGAGCAGTACTTC. This chain connects TRBV12-3 or TRBV12-4 to TRBJ2-7; D ambiguous. Trimming took 2 bases from V and 5 from J, leaving 25 bases between them. This CDR3 comprises 18 residues.

This clonotype was picked up many times. This chain links TRBV28 with TRBJ1-1; D not certain. The CDR3 is 11 amino acids. V was shortened by 7 bases and J by 1 base, with 4 bases between the two germline ends. Per the germline V gene, CDR1 is MDHEN and CDR2 is SYDVKM. The CDR3 coding sequence is TGTGCCAGCATAACGAACACTGAAGCTTTCTTT. Its translation is CASITNTEAFF.